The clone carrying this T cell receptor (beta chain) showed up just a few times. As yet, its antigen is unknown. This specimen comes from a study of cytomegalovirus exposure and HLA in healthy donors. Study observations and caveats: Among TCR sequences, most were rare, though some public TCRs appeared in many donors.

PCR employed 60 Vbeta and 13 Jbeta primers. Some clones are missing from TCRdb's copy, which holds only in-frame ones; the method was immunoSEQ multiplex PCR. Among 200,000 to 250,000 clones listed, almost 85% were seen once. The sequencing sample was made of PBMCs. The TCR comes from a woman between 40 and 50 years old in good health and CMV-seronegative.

CDR3 coding DNA: TGTGCCAGCAGACAAACCGGGAACCAAGGCGAGCAGTACTTC. This sequence encodes CASRQTGNQGEQYF. This chain uses TRBV6-5 with TRBJ2-7, with TRBD2 as a possible D gene (5 bases). Looked up from germline, CDR1 is MNHEY and CDR2 is SVGAGI. Trimming shortened V by 6 bases and J by 6 bases, and 18 bases separated the two germline ends. CDR3 length: 14 residues.